This TCR beta chain is from a study of shared clonotypes between healthy human individuals. Using immunoSEQ multiplex PCR, the repertoire was profiled, and TCRdb retains in-frame clones only, with some absent. The sample consists of 2 million to 2.5 million clones, 90% to 97% of them appearing once. Study-level findings and limits: Naive CD4 clonotype sharing across several donors was around 5%.

The CDR3 has 13 amino acids. V was cut by 9 bases and J by 0 bases, with 9 bases left in between. CDR1 is SGHVS, CDR2 FQNEAQ, per germline. Details on this clone: Its antigen remains unknown. This sample also contains other DNA sequences that code for the same CDR3.

Healthy HIV-negative adults with no recent acute infections or vaccinations were recruited as donors. The chain links TRBV7-8 to TRBJ1-3; D unresolved. The sequenced sample consisted of naive CD4+ T cells sorted from blood. As for subset: CD45RA+ positively selected. The receptor comes from a man aged 18 to 29 in good health. CDR3 bases: TGTGCCAGTCGACCGAGCTCTGGAAACACCATATATTTT. It codes for CASRPSSGNTIYF.